This T cell receptor beta chain comes out of a study of blood T cells in healthy people across ages. Notes on the study in general: Long-lived donors carried more naive CD4+ cells and greater diversity than aged donors. Considered underestimates were the diversity estimates obtained from one million T cells.

V shed 0 bases and J 3 bases; nucleotides not matched to a gene: 11. The CDR3 is 17 residues long. CDR1 and CDR2 from the germline V gene are DFQATT and SNEGSKA (reference sequence). Primed by a sample-barcoded 5' primer and a J-beta primer mix, a second PCR proceeded for roughly 7 to 12 cycles. TCRdb fed the 5' RACE reads into MiXCR, producing one record per CDR3 protein. The sample has about 730,000 distinct CDR3 sequences; around 46% are singletons. This clonotype was counted a few times. Antigen: not known. The sample taken for sequencing was blood. V usage is TRBV20-1 and J usage is TRBJ2-7; 10 nucleotides match TRBD2. The receptor comes from a woman aged 55-69 years in good health. Written as DNA, the CDR3 is TGCAGTGCTAGAGATCGGGCTAGCGGGAGAGTGAGCTACGAGCAGTACTTC. Its translation is CSARDRASGRVSYEQYF.